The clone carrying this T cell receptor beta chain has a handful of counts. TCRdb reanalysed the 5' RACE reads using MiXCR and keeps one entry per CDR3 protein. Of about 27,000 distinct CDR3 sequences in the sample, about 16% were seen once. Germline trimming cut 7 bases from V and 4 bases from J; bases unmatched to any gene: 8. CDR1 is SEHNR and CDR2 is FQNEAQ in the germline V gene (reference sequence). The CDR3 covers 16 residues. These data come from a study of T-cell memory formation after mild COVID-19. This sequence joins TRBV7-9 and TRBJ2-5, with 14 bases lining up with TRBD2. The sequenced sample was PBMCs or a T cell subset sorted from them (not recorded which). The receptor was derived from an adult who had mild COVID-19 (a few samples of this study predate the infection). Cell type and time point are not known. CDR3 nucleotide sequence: TGTGCCAGCACCCCTCCCGGGACTAGCGGGGGAGAGACCCAGTACTTC. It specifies CASTPPGTSGGETQYF.